This TCR beta chain emerged from a study of T cell repertoires in cytomegalovirus infection. With regard to this clonotype: Its antigen is undetermined.

Trimming took 3 bases from V and 6 from J; bases not matched to a gene: 3. This CDR3 is built from 13 residues. Germline CDR1 SNHLY, CDR2 FYNNEI. TCRdb passed the reads through MiXCR, listing each CDR3 protein once. The sample includes some 500,000 distinct CDR3 sequences, just under 40% of them seen just once. The source is a human donor in good health (CMV status not recorded). Some clones in this sample may be carry-over from other donors' samples. The specimen was cultured PBMCs, collected from culture after CMV antigen stimulation. The chain joins TRBV2 to TRBJ2-3; 7 bases match TRBD2. The CDR3 loop is CASSEEGGDTQYF. The CDR3 DNA sequence: TGTGCCAGCAGTGAGGAGGGAGGGGATACGCAGTATTTT.